This T cell receptor (beta chain) was documented in a study of blood T cell repertoires in COVID-19. Study context: PBMCs, B-cell-depleted T cells, or T cells provided the cDNA or gDNA that made up the material.

V lost 2 bases and J lost 3, with 14 bases in between. CDR1 and CDR2 (germline): GTSNPN, SVGIG (reference sequence). The CDR3 has 15 residues. Generated by immunoSEQ multiplex PCR, the TCRdb table keeps only in-frame clones and is missing some. Among about 35,000 clones, about four fifths were seen once, and the ten largest hold 30% to 40%. This chain links TRBV30 with TRBJ1-5, with D possibly TRBD1 on 5 matching bases. The TCR comes from an elderly man with acute or convalescent COVID-19. Sequenced sample: peripheral blood. The CDR3 sequence: CAWSPPGGVNQPQHF. The CDR3 DNA is TGTGCCTGGAGTCCTCCGGGGGGGGTCAATCAGCCCCAGCATTTT.